Detailed here is one T cell receptor beta chain. This clone was counted a single time. The specificity of this receptor is unknown. Base qualities were left out, and no much larger clone turns up one base away. CD8 naive samples consisted of CD45RO-negative cells that were positively selected for CCR7, yielding a CD45RA+CCR7+ population without TemRA cells. Donors were healthy HIV-negative adults with no recently reported acute infections or vaccinations. Every donor was a Caucasian adult residing in Nashville, Tennessee, USA. Blood was collected by leukapheresis, and PBMCs were isolated by Ficoll-Histopaque density gradient centrifugation and then cryopreserved in liquid nitrogen vapor phase. Purity and quantity of every magnetically sorted T cell population were checked by analytical flow cytometry. Each sorted fraction had its genomic DNA isolated and then quantified by UV absorbance on a Nanodrop 2000c.

Using the deep immunoSEQ assay, TCR CDR3 regions were amplified from genomic DNA by multiplex PCR. Genomic DNA extracted from each cell subset was distributed evenly over all wells of several immunoSEQ 96-well plates, and each plate served as one replicate. For sorted subsets, about 210 ng of genomic DNA, equivalent to 25,000 to 35,000 T cell genomes, went into each replicate PCR. Purified libraries were measured with a Qubit 3.0 fluorometer, size-checked on a Bioanalyzer 2100, and measured again with the KAPA Library Quantification kit. Every immunoSEQ 96-well plate was sequenced on a separate single-read 150-cycle Illumina NextSeq 550 flow cell. As for the authors' bioinformatics: Because the immunoSEQ output held only junctional sequences and lacked quality scores, the filtering could not match the filtering applied to full-length reads. To assign V/J genes and CDR3, sequences were annotated against IMGT germline references using PyIR, a Python wrapper for IgBLAST v1.9. Any read was removed if the V/J assignment was weak (E-value above 1e-6), the CDR3 was missing, or the read contained stop codons, out-of-frame junctions, or ambiguous translated residues. V3J clonotypes were defined as sequences sharing the same inferred V gene, J gene, and CDR3 amino acid sequence. Percentage overlap between repertoires was calculated by dividing the number of shared unique clonotypes by the size of the smaller repertoire. Richness of each repertoire was evaluated using RTK rarefaction, the Chao1 estimator, and Recon v2.1 estimates of unobserved clonotypes. Generation probabilities for all TCRbeta clonotypes obtained by the gDNA method from several donors were computed using OLGA. TCRdb mirrors the immuneACCESS table, restricted to in-frame sequences. Some clones are absent from its copies; in checked studies, under half trace to an unresolved V gene, and the reason for the others is unknown. The D gene and trimming were derived from the DNA, and the V and J assignments and clone size from that table. The sample profile shows 1.5 million to 2.5 million clones; approximately 94% of them were found once. The ten largest account for 0.9% to 1.5% of the sample.

This specimen belongs to a study of shared clonotypes between healthy human individuals (TCRdb year 2020). About the study as a whole: The cohort included three men and a couple of women between 18 and 49 years of age. For each donor, three plates each were used for CD4 naive and CD4 memory, two plates were used for CD8 naive, and one plate was used for CD8 memory. Blood TCR repertoires of roughly five healthy adults were deeply sequenced to estimate repertoire size and the extent of clonotype sharing between individuals. Different laboratories and diverse techniques were used to prepare libraries and sequence TCR repertoires, to increase sequencing depth and limit assay-specific biases. Per donor, leukapheresis produced somewhere between about 0.94 and 9 billion PBMCs.

What the research found in general, with its limitations: Estimated clonotype richness was generally larger for naive than for memory subsets. Sharing across a few donors was observed for about 4.8% of naive CD4, over 3% of naive CD8, 2% to 2.5% of memory CD4, and about 0.39% of memory CD8 clonotypes. Pairwise subsampling indicated that sequencing depth was expected to affect the degree of clonotype sharing among donors. Sampling was limited to blood, and TCR repertoires in tissue likely differ from TCR repertoires in blood. Compared with non-shared clonotypes, the clonotypes found in all four sorted-subset donors had higher generation probabilities. Incomplete sequencing was indicated by rarefaction of sorted-subset datasets, despite the large sequencing depth. The genetic and exposure-history diversity represented was limited by the small number of donors.

Specimen: naive CD8+ T cells sorted from blood. The sample's cell subset or site label is to be understood as: CD45RA+CCR7+. This receptor was taken from a man aged 18 to 30 in good health.

The nucleotide sequence is TGTGCCAGCGGATTGAGGGACCGGCAGTACTTC. This sequence encodes CASGLRDRQYF. The chain uses TRBV27 and TRBJ2-4, with the D segment possibly TRBD1 or TRBD2, each aligning over 5 bases. Trimming at the junction amounts to 8 bases on V and 13 bases on J, and the germline ends lie 15 bases apart. CDR1 MNHEY and CDR2 SMNVEV are derived from the germline V gene (reference sequence). From the cysteine up to the phenylalanine, the CDR3 has a length of 11 residues. CDR3 DNA only is kept here, 33 bases in frame from base 1.